The 17 T cell receptor beta chains reported below all come from one sample, sequenced in a study of T cells in women clearing cervical HPV infection. This table comes from immunoSEQ multiplex PCR, and its TCRdb copy is limited to in-frame clones, with some not included. The listing contains fewer than 30,000 clones. The material sequenced was blood buffy coat. Receptor source: a woman aged 18 to 75 with a cervical HPV16 infection that either progressed to CIN3+ or cleared (not recorded which).

In regard to this clone: The read comes to an end 3 residues before the CDR3 does, leaving the germline J gene to fill in the end. This chain connects TRBV2 to TRBJ2-1; 12 bases fit TRBD2. The CDR3 is 15 amino acids. After removal of 5 bases from V and 6 bases from J, the junction contained 5 bases not matched to a gene. Germline assignment: CDR1 SNHLY and CDR2 FYNNEI. This CDR3 is CASSPLAGGPNEQFF. The part of the CDR3 DNA that was read is TGTGCCAGCAGTCCCCTAGCGGGGGGGCCCAATGAG.

Turning to this clone: Read sequence stops 3 residues before the CDR3 end, and the germline J gene provides the missing end. This chain uses TRBV20-1 with TRBJ1-3, with D unresolved. The CDR3 covers 13 residues. V lost 6 bases to trimming and J lost 1 base, with 10 bases between them. Germline V CDR1 and CDR2: DFQATT, SNEGSKA (reference sequence). CDR3 protein: CSAVQTSGNTIYF. The sequenced part of the CDR3 DNA is TGCAGTGCCGTCCAAACTTCTGGAAACACC.

With respect to this clone: From the germline J gene comes the end of the CDR3, since the read stops 3 residues before it. The chain employs TRBV2 and TRBJ2-7; 7 bases agree with TRBD2. V shed 6 bases, J shed 3 bases, and the junction held 11 bases outside the gene matches. Germline V gives CDR1 SNHLY, CDR2 FYNNEI. The CDR3 extends over 15 amino acids. CDR3: CASRPELAGNYEQYF. The sequenced part of the CDR3 DNA is TGTGCCAGCAGACCAGAGTTAGCGGGCAACTACGAG.

Incomplete CDR3 DNA: TGTGCCAGCAGTGTTGCGGGTTTTGAAAAA. This translates into CASSVAGFEK. The whole CDR3 region reads CASSVAGFEKLFF. The chain employs TRBV6-1 and TRBJ1-4; no clear D. The read stops 3 residues short of the end of the CDR3; the missing end is completed from the germline J gene. Germline lookup yields CDR1 MNHNS and CDR2 SASEGT. CDR3 size: 13 residues. V was clipped by 4 bases and J by 7 bases, with 10 bases between them.

Of note for this clone: The CDR3 goes on 3 residues after the read ends, and that part is filled in from the germline J gene. This chain links TRBV5-4 with TRBJ2-6; D is perhaps TRBD2 (6 bases). Trimming cost V 4 bases and J 4 bases, with 12 bases left between them. The CDR3 covers 15 residues. CDR1 SGHNT and CDR2 YYREEE come from the germline V gene (reference sequence). CDR3 residues: CASSPGGSGANVLTF. The sequenced CDR3 bases are TGTGCCAGCAGCCCTGGGGGGTCAGGGGCCAACGTC.

Remarks on this clone: The read terminates 3 residues before the CDR3 end, so the remaining end is supplied by the germline J gene. The V call is TRBV2, the J call TRBJ2-3; tentative D call: TRBD1 (6 bases). CDR1 and CDR2 from the germline V gene are SNHLY and FYNNEI. The CDR3 runs 14 residues. CDR3 DNA, as far as it was read: TGTGCCAGCAGCGATTCACCGGGACACTTTCCG. As protein: CASSDSPGHFP. The full CDR3 protein reads CASSDSPGHFPQYF.

Note on this clone: With the read ending 3 residues before the CDR3 end, the germline J gene is used to fill in that end. This sequence joins TRBV10-3 and TRBJ1-2; a weak D match, TRBD1 (6 bases). The ends were cut back, 2 bases at V and 4 bases at J, with 17 bases in the middle. The CDR3 extends over 16 amino acids. CDR1 is ENHRY and CDR2 is SYGVKD in the germline V gene. The DNA read from the CDR3 is TGTGCCATCAGTGAGCCTGAAGGACAGCGGGGCTATGGC. Protein: CAISEPEGQRGYG. The whole CDR3 reads CAISEPEGQRGYGYTF.

About this clone itself: The read ends 3 residues shy of where the CDR3 ends; the end is completed using the germline J gene. This chain uses TRBV5-1 with TRBJ2-2; the D gene could be TRBD1 or TRBD2 (5 bases each). There are 15 residues in the CDR3. Per the germline V gene, CDR1 is SGHRS and CDR2 is YFSETQ. The CDR3 sequence: CASSLDEGQGGKLFF. The DNA read from the CDR3 is TGCGCCAGCAGCTTGGACGAGGGCCAGGGCGGAAAG.

A remark on this clone: The junction departs from germline at one end; a sequencing error may be responsible. Incomplete CDR3 DNA: TGCGCCAGCAGCCAGCCTAGCGGCAGCTCCTACGAG. Amino acids: CASSQPSGSSYE. Given in full, the CDR3 is CASSQPSGSSYEQYF. The chain carries TRBV4-2 and TRBJ2-7; 7 bases are a match to TRBD2. Read coverage stops 3 residues before the CDR3 terminus; the germline J gene supplies the remainder. Germline assignment: CDR1 LGHNA and CDR2 YNFKEQ. The CDR3 consists of 15 residues.

As regards this clone: The CDR3 extends 3 residues past the end of the read, so its final part is completed from the germline J gene. The genes are TRBV30 and TRBJ1-1; no clear D gene. CDR3 length equals 14 residues. V was pared by 4 bases and J by 0 bases, with 12 bases between. The germline CDR1 and CDR2 sequences are GTSNPN and SVGIG (reference sequence). The DNA read from the CDR3 is TGTGCCTGGATAGATAAGACTATGAACACTGAA. It specifies CAWIDKTMNTE. The CDR3 in its entirety is CAWIDKTMNTEAFF.

To note about this clone: The CDR3 end falls 3 residues outside the read, so it is completed with the germline J gene. This chain joins TRBV5-4 and TRBJ2-5, with TRBD2 matching over 14 bases. Germline CDR1 and CDR2: SGHNT and YYREEE (reference sequence). The CDR3 is made up of 16 amino acids. The trim removed 3 bases at V and 6 bases at J, leaving 7 bases unmatched. CDR3 DNA (partial): TGTGCCAGCAGCTGGGGACTAGCGGGAGCACGGAAGACC. It yields the protein CASSWGLAGARKT. The CDR3 in its entirety is CASSWGLAGARKTQYF.

To note about this clone: The CDR3 goes on 3 residues after the read ends, and that part is filled in from the germline J gene. The J gene is TRBJ2-1, the V gene TRBV5-1, with D possibly matching TRBD2 (5 bases). The V gene lost 4 bases and the J gene lost 7 bases, with 15 bases spanning the gap. Germline assignment: CDR1 SGHRS and CDR2 YFSETQ. This CDR3 spans 14 amino acids. The CDR3 DNA, read in part, is TGCGCCAGCAGCGAAGTAGGACTCGAGAATGAG. It translates to CASSEVGLENE. The complete CDR3 reads CASSEVGLENEQFF.

Remarks on this clone: The CDR3 extends 3 residues past the end of the read, so its final part is completed from the germline J gene. The chain is built from TRBV7-2 and TRBJ2-1, with D perhaps matching TRBD2 (6 bases). The CDR3 is 12 residues long. V shed 3 bases and J shed 9 bases, with 9 bases lying between them. Germline V gene sequence: CDR1 SGHTA, CDR2 FQGNSA. CDR3: CASSFGGGEQFF. The DNA read from the CDR3 is TGTGCCAGCAGCTTCGGGGGTGGTGAG.

As regards this clone: The CDR3 end falls 3 residues outside the read, so it is completed with the germline J gene. This rearrangement joins TRBV29-1 to TRBJ2-2; possible D gene TRBD2, 5 bases. This CDR3 region has 15 residues. Between the trimmed V and J ends, which lost 1 base and 4 bases, there was a span of 13 bases. The germline V gene encodes CDR1 SQVTM and CDR2 ANQGSEA. The covered CDR3 bases are TGCAGCGTTGAAGGGCGACTAAATAGCACCGGGGAG. Its protein product is CSVEGRLNSTGE. The CDR3 as a whole reads CSVEGRLNSTGELFF.

As for this clone: The CDR3 end lies 3 residues beyond the end of the read and is filled in from the germline J gene. This sequence joins TRBV20-1 and TRBJ2-3, with a weak D call TRBD1 (5 bases). V was trimmed by 0 bases and J by 0 bases, leaving 13 bases between them. The CDR3 runs 16 residues. Germline V gives CDR1 DFQATT, CDR2 SNEGSKA (reference sequence). The CDR3 bases that were read are TGCAGTGCTAGAGATCTCAGGGCCACTAGCACAGATACG. Translation: CSARDLRATSTDT. The full CDR3 sequence reads CSARDLRATSTDTQYF.

In the case of this clone: The read ends 3 residues shy of where the CDR3 ends; the end is completed using the germline J gene. The chain recombines TRBV11-3 with TRBJ1-1; maybe TRBD1 (6 bases). Germline values: CDR1 SGHNT, CDR2 YENEEA. Between the trimmed V and J ends, which lost 7 bases and 3 bases, there was a span of 12 bases. The CDR3 contains 13 residues. The CDR3 bases that were read are TGTGCCAGCAAGGGGTCAGGGGACACTGAA. Residues: CASKGSGDTE. The entire CDR3 reads CASKGSGDTEAFF.

Of note for this clone: The read comes to an end 3 residues before the CDR3 does, leaving the germline J gene to fill in the end. This chain uses TRBV19 with TRBJ1-2, with D perhaps matching TRBD1 (5 bases). The CDR3 covers 16 residues. The germline V gene has CDR1 LNHDA and CDR2 SQIVND (reference sequence). The sequenced part of the CDR3 DNA is TGTGCCAGTAGTATAGGCTGGCAGGGATCCAGCAATGAC. Encoded protein: CASSIGWQGSSND. In full, the CDR3 reads CASSIGWQGSSNDYTF.